Presented here are 25 T cell receptor beta chains from one specimen sequenced in a study of T cell repertoires in cytomegalovirus infection. TCRdb passed the reads through MiXCR, listing each CDR3 protein once. This table has 450,000 to 550,000 distinct CDR3 sequences, about 44% appearing once. For these TCRs, the target antigens are not known. The input for sequencing was cultured PBMCs, taken from culture after CMV antigen stimulation. These receptors all stem from a human donor in good health (CMV status not recorded). Some clones in this sample may be carry-over from other donors' samples.

V is TRBV10-3 and J is TRBJ2-7; 7 bases match TRBD2. Germline CDR1 ENHRY, CDR2 SYGVKD. The ends lost 7 bases at V and 3 bases at J; junction bases unmatched: 6. CDR3 length: 13 residues. The CDR3, as DNA: TGTGCCATCATGGACGCGGGAGTCTACGAGCAGTACTTC. Protein: CAIMDAGVYEQYF.

The V and J genes are TRBV4-1 and TRBJ2-3, with 8 bases that match TRBD2. Trimming removed 0 bases from V and 0 bases from J; junction bases left unmatched: 8. The CDR3 runs 18 residues. Germline loops: CDR1 MGHRA, CDR2 YSYEKL. The CDR3 sequence: CASSQEGRGAASTDTQYF. The CDR3 DNA reads TGCGCCAGCAGCCAAGAAGGGCGGGGGGCAGCGAGCACAGATACGCAGTATTTT.

Ten or more counts support this clonotype. This chain uses TRBV7-2 with TRBJ2-3, with 12 bases that match TRBD2. This CDR3 contains 16 residues. V lost 3 bases, J lost 6 bases, and 7 bases stayed unmatched. Germline V gives CDR1 SGHTA, CDR2 FQGNSA. CDR3 in amino acids: CASSLSSLAGGDTQYF. The DNA of the CDR3 is TGTGCCAGCAGCTTGAGTTCGCTAGCGGGAGGGGATACGCAGTATTTT.

This clonotype turned up a few times. The genes are TRBV7-6 and TRBJ2-2, with TRBD2 identical over 12 bases. The CDR3 extends over 18 amino acids. Looked up from germline, CDR1 is SGHVS and CDR2 is FNYEAQ. V trimming: 0 bases; J trimming: 0 bases; junction bases outside the gene matches: 2. CDR3 coding DNA: TGTGCCAGCAGCTTAGCACTAGCGGGGGGAACGAACACCGGGGAGCTGTTTTTT. This gives the protein CASSLALAGGTNTGELFF.

This clonotype was counted a few times. The chain links TRBV6-2 or TRBV6-3 to TRBJ2-3, with D unresolved. The ends were cut back, 2 bases at V and 9 bases at J, with 9 bases in the middle. This CDR3 is built from 12 residues. Per the germline V gene, CDR1 is MNHEY and CDR2 is SVGEGT. The DNA for the CDR3 is TGTGCCAGCAGTTACGAACAGTTAACGCAGTATTTT. It is translated as CASSYEQLTQYF.

This sequence joins TRBV5-6 and TRBJ2-1; D perhaps matches TRBD2 (5 bases). The ends were cut back, 0 bases at V and 0 bases at J, with 13 bases in the middle. CDR1 SGHDT and CDR2 YYEEEE come from the germline V gene. The CDR3 has 17 amino acids. The CDR3 region has the DNA TGTGCCAGCAGCTTGGTACTATCGGGGAACTCCTACAATGAGCAGTTCTTC. Translation gives CASSLVLSGNSYNEQFF.

This chain joins TRBV11-2 and TRBJ2-5, with 7 bases that match TRBD1. V shed 4 bases, J shed 6 bases, and the junction held 8 bases outside the gene matches. The germline gives CDR1 SGHAT, CDR2 FQNNGV. The CDR3 is 14 residues long. This CDR3 reads CASSSQGSGKTQYF. CDR3 in DNA: TGTGCCAGCAGCTCACAGGGGAGTGGAAAGACCCAGTACTTC.

The chain recombines TRBV19 with TRBJ1-1; tentative D call: TRBD1 (6 bases). The CDR3 consists of 14 residues. Germline V gene data show CDR1 as LNHDA and CDR2 as SQIVND (reference sequence). The V end was cut by 5 bases, the J end by 8 bases, with 18 bases between. The CDR3 coding sequence is TGTGCCAGTAGTTCCTGGACAGCCCGATCAGAAGCTTTCTTT. Translating it yields CASSSWTARSEAFF. Combining the CDR3 with reference TRBV19 and TRBJ1-1 gives the whole variable domain DGGITQSPKYLFRKEGQNVTLSCEQNLNHDAMYWYRQDPGQGLRLIYYSQIVNDFQKGDIAEGYSVSREKKESFPLTVTSAQKNPTAFYLCASSSWTARSEAFFGQGTRLTVV.

In this sample, this clonotype turned up a few times. The V gene is TRBV12-3 or TRBV12-4, the J gene TRBJ1-4, with 8 bases fitting TRBD1. J was trimmed by 6 bases and V by 5 bases; bases with no gene match: 8. The CDR3 extends over 15 amino acids. DNA of the CDR3: TGTGCCAGCAGTCCCCTCCCCAGGGGGCATGAAAAACTGTTTTTT. As protein: CASSPLPRGHEKLFF.

V and J are TRBV5-4 and TRBJ2-1; D possibly corresponds to TRBD2 (5 bases). The CDR3 is made up of 14 amino acids. V was cut by 1 base and J by 7 bases, with 12 bases left in between. The germline gives CDR1 SGHNT, CDR2 YYREEE (reference sequence). The CDR3 region is CASSLPLGGNEQFF. For the CDR3, the DNA is TGTGCCAGCAGCTTGCCACTGGGCGGGAATGAGCAGTTCTTC. Filled out from reference TRBV5-4 and TRBJ2-1, the complete variable domain reads ETGVTQSPTHLIKTRGQQVTLRCSSQSGHNTVSWYQQALGQGPQFIFQYYREEENGRGNFPPRFSGLQFPNYSSELNVNALELDDSALYLCASSLPLGGNEQFFGPGTRLTVL.

This chain connects TRBV7-6 to TRBJ2-5; tentative D call: TRBD1 (5 bases). The V end lost 1 base, the J end lost 3 bases, and 9 bases lay between the germline ends. The CDR3 consists of 14 residues. Germline CDR1 SGHVS, CDR2 FNYEAQ. This chain's CDR3 is CASSLGTFEETQYF. In nucleotides, the CDR3 is TGTGCCAGCAGCTTAGGGACATTCGAAGAGACCCAGTACTTC.

The chain has TRBV7-2 and TRBJ1-4; D is unresolved. The CDR3 contains 13 residues. The V end lost 4 bases, the J end lost 7 bases, and 10 bases lay between the germline ends. The germline gives CDR1 SGHTA, CDR2 FQGNSA. The CDR3 DNA is TGTGCCAGCAGCTCCGGAACGGGTGAAAAACTGTTTTTT. Translation gives CASSSGTGEKLFF. Supplemented by reference TRBV7-2 and TRBJ1-4, the full variable domain reads GAGVSQSPSNKVTEKGKDVELRCDPISGHTALYWYRQSLGQGLEFLIYFQGNSAPDKSGLPSDRFSAERTGGSVSTLTIQRTQQEDSAVYLCASSSGTGEKLFFGSGTQLSVL.

This sequence joins TRBV6-5 and TRBJ2-1, with 7 positions matching TRBD1. Trimming took 0 bases from V and 6 from J; bases not matched to a gene: 2. Germline lookup yields CDR1 MNHEY and CDR2 SVGAGI. The CDR3 length is 14 residues. CDR3 protein: CASSYSPGGNEQFF. The CDR3 nucleotides are TGTGCCAGCAGTTACTCGCCAGGGGGCAATGAGCAGTTCTTC.

CDR3 in DNA: TGTGCCAGCAGTGTAAGGGGAGACAATCAGCCCCAGCATTTT. Translating it yields CASSVRGDNQPQHF. The chain joins TRBV7-2 to TRBJ1-5, with D possibly being TRBD1 (5 bases). Germline CDR1 reads SGHTA; CDR2 reads FQGNSA. There are 14 residues in the CDR3. V lost 6 bases and J 3 bases, leaving 12 bases between the germline ends.

The V gene is TRBV11-3, the J gene TRBJ2-2, with 7 bases aligning to TRBD2. J gave up 5 bases and V 2 bases, and 8 bases lay outside the gene matches. CDR1 and CDR2 (germline): SGHNT, YENEEA. The CDR3 loop spans 16 amino acids. The CDR3 nucleotides read TGTGCCAGCAGCTTAATGTTAGCTAGCGGAACCGGGGAGCTGTTTTTT. As protein: CASSLMLASGTGELFF.

The sample holds one count of this clonotype. The V and J genes are TRBV19 and TRBJ1-5, with unresolved D. The CDR3 is made up of 15 amino acids. Germline loops: CDR1 LNHDA, CDR2 SQIVND (reference sequence). Trimming cost V 10 bases and J 0 bases, with 16 bases left between them. DNA of the CDR3: TGTGCCACCCAAAGCAGGTTTTATAGCAATCAGCCCCAGCATTTT. Amino acid sequence: CATQSRFYSNQPQHF.

V gene TRBV4-3 combines with J gene TRBJ2-5, with D maybe TRBD1 (6 bases). Trimming took 0 bases from V and 4 from J, leaving 12 bases between them. CDR1 and CDR2 (germline): LGHNA, YSLEER. This CDR3 region has 15 residues. The DNA for the CDR3 is TGCGCCAGCAGCCAAGAAGGGGGTGCAGCAGAGACCCAGTACTTC. It specifies CASSQEGGAAETQYF.

The J gene is TRBJ2-3, the V gene TRBV20-1; 10 bases agree with TRBD2. After removal of 3 bases from V and 3 bases from J, the junction contained 3 bases not matched to a gene. The CDR3 is made up of 14 amino acids. Germline CDR1 reads DFQATT; CDR2 reads SNEGSKA (reference sequence). CDR3 region: CSASRTSGTDTQYF. The CDR3 DNA reads as TGCAGTGCTAGCCGGACTAGCGGAACAGATACGCAGTATTTT.

This sequence joins TRBV12-3 or TRBV12-4 and TRBJ1-1, with D perhaps matching TRBD1 (6 bases). The CDR3 is made up of 13 amino acids. Trimming took off 7 bases at V and 7 bases at J, with 16 bases between the two ends. The CDR3 sequence: CASTFRGPHEAFF. DNA of the CDR3: TGTGCCAGCACCTTCCGGGGGCCCCATGAAGCTTTCTTT.

The chain couples TRBV3-1 to TRBJ1-1; tentative D call: TRBD1 (5 bases). Germline loops: CDR1 LGHDT, CDR2 YNNKEL (reference sequence). Between the trimmed V and J ends, which lost 6 bases and 1 base, there was a span of 9 bases. The CDR3 consists of 13 residues. CDR3 DNA sequence: TGTGCCAGCAGACTTGGGACGAACACTGAAGCTTTCTTT. Its translation is CASRLGTNTEAFF.

V and J are TRBV27 and TRBJ2-7; 12 positions match TRBD2. Germline V lookup: CDR1 MNHEY, CDR2 SMNVEV (reference sequence). Germline trimming cut 5 bases from V and 4 bases from J; bases unmatched to any gene: 9. CDR3 length: 16 amino acids. The chain's CDR3 is CASSPRLAGEVYEQYF. In DNA, the CDR3 is TGTGCCAGCAGTCCCCGACTAGCGGGAGAGGTATACGAGCAGTACTTC.

A few counts support this clonotype. Written as DNA, the CDR3 is TGTGCCAGCAGCTTAGTGCCTACAGAGACCCAGTACTTC. Translated: CASSLVPTETQYF. The chain has TRBV11-2 and TRBJ2-5; D is unresolved. This CDR3 has 13 residues. The V end was cut by 1 base, the J end by 4 bases, with 7 bases between. Germline V lookup: CDR1 SGHAT, CDR2 FQNNGV.

This clonotype has a handful of counts. This chain uses TRBV7-8 with TRBJ2-7; the D call may be TRBD1 or TRBD2 (5 bases each). The ends were cut back, 7 bases at V and 1 base at J, with 14 bases in the middle. This CDR3 is built from 14 residues. The germline CDR1 and CDR2 sequences are SGHVS and FQNEAQ. The CDR3: CASIHPGRSYEQYF. CDR3 coding DNA: TGTGCCAGCATCCACCCGGGACGGTCCTACGAGCAGTACTTC.

A few counts support this clonotype. The chain employs TRBV12-3 or TRBV12-4 and TRBJ2-7; 8 nucleotides line up with TRBD2. The CDR3 totals 14 residues. V trimming: 4 bases; J trimming: 6 bases; junction bases outside the gene matches: 8. The CDR3 nucleotides read TGTGCCAGCAGTTCCTGGGGTAGCGGGGTCGAGCAGTACTTC. It specifies CASSSWGSGVEQYF.

The CDR3: CASSFLGGRTDTQYF. The CDR3 DNA reads as TGTGCCAGCAGCTTTTTGGGAGGACGCACAGATACGCAGTATTTT. The chain uses TRBV7-9 and TRBJ2-3; possible D gene TRBD2, 6 bases. Trimming left V 3 bases short and J 1 base short, with 11 bases between. In germline, CDR1 is SEHNR, CDR2 FQNEAQ (reference sequence). The CDR3 spans 15 residues. The entire variable domain, with the rest obtained from reference TRBV7-9 and TRBJ2-3, is as follows: DTGVSQNPRHKITKRGQNVTFRCDPISEHNRLYWYRQTLGQGPEFLTYFQNEAQLEKSRLLSDRFSAERPKGSFSTLEIQRTEQGDSAMYLCASSFLGGRTDTQYFGPGTRLTVL.